This TCR beta chain was retrieved from a study of blood T cells in healthy people across ages. Study-level points and caveats: Across samples, TCR beta diversity tracked strongly with naive T cell percentage.

In the case of this clonotype: Its cognate antigen is unknown.

Sample-barcoded 5' priming and a J-beta primer mix drove a second PCR of about 7 to 11 cycles. Each cDNA molecule was tagged by a template-switch adaptor with 12 random nucleotides. TCRdb redid the calling of the 5' RACE reads with MiXCR, one entry per CDR3 protein. The table has roughly 800,000 distinct CDR3 sequences, under 40% seen once; the top ten hold approximately 13%. V was clipped by 6 bases and J by 0 bases, with 9 bases between them. CDR1 is DFQATT, CDR2 SNEGSKA, per germline (reference sequence). This CDR3 region has 13 residues. What was sequenced was blood. This clonotype was obtained from a man aged 18 to 35 in good health. This chain links TRBV20-1 with TRBJ2-4; no reliable D call. CDR3 sequence: CSAPDLAKNIQYF. The CDR3 region has the DNA TGCAGTGCCCCCGACCTAGCCAAAAACATTCAGTACTTC.